This T cell receptor (beta chain) was sequenced for a study of cytotoxic CD8 clonotypes in ibrutinib-treated CLL. Study-wide context: Overall, roughly 25 responses were partial and 2 complete; following median about 70 months, about 15 patients stayed remitted and around twelve progressed. General observations from the study: At ibrutinib response, clonality increased, and at progression it declined back toward baseline. In sustained-remission versus progressing patients, sampling times differed. The public clonotypes identified were infrequent and showed contraction or stability on treatment.

Using immunoSEQ multiplex PCR, the repertoire was profiled, and TCRdb retains in-frame clones only, with some absent. The data show around 150,000 clones, 75% to 85% seen once. The CDR3 consists of 16 residues. Germline V CDR1 and CDR2: MGHDK, SYGVNS. Germline trimming cut 3 bases from V and 3 bases from J; bases unmatched to any gene: 9. Comment on this clone: As yet, its antigen is unknown.

This rearrangement joins TRBV25-1 to TRBJ2-5; 8 nucleotides align to TRBD1. The input for sequencing was PBMCs, taken after 36 months of ibrutinib treatment. The TCR was taken from a human donor with chronic lymphocytic leukemia. This CDR3 reads CASSDLTGGWKETQYF. The CDR3 DNA follows: TGTGCCAGCAGTGATCTTACAGGGGGTTGGAAAGAGACCCAGTACTTC.